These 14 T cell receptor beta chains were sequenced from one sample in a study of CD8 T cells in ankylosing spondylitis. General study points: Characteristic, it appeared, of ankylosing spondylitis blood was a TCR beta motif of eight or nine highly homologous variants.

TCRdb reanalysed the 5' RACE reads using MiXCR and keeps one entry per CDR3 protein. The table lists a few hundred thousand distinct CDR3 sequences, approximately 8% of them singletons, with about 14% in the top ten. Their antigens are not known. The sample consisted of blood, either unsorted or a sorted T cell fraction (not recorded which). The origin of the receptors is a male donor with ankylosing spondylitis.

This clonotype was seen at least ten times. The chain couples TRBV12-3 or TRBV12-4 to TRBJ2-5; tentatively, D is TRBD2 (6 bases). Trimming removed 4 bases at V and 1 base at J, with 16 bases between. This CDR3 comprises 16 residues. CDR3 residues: CASSSPTRGPQETQYF. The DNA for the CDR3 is TGTGCCAGCAGTTCCCCGACTAGGGGACCCCAAGAGACCCAGTACTTC.

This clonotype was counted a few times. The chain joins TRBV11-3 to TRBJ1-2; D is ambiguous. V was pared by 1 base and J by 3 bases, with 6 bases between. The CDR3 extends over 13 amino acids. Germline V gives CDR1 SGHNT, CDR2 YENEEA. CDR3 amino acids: CASSLGIDYGYTF. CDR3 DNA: TGTGCCAGCAGCTTAGGGATCGACTATGGCTACACCTTC.

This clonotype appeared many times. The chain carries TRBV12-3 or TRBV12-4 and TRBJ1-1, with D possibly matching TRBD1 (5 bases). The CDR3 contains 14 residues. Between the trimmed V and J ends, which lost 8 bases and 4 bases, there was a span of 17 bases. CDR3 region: CASSGMVSSTEAFF. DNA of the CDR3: TGTGCCAGCTCAGGGATGGTGTCTAGCACTGAAGCTTTCTTT.

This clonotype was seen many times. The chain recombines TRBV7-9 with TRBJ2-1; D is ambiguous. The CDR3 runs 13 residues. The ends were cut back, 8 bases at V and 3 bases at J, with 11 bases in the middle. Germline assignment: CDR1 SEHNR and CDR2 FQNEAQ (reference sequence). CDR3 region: CASHRLNYNEQFF. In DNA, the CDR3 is TGTGCCAGCCACCGGCTAAACTACAATGAGCAGTTCTTC.

The CDR3 bases are TGTGCCAGCAGCCCCACAGGGGCTATGAACACTGAAGCTTTCTTT. Translation gives CASSPTGAMNTEAFF. The chain couples TRBV7-9 to TRBJ1-1; 7 bases map to TRBD1. The V and J ends lost 5 bases and 0 bases, in that order; junction bases with no gene match: 6. The CDR3 spans 15 residues. Germline V gene data show CDR1 as SEHNR and CDR2 as FQNEAQ (reference sequence).

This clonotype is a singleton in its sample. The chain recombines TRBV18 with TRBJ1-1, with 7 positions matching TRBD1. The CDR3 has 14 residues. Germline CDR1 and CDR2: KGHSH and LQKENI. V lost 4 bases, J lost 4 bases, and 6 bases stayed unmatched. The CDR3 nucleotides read TGTGCCAGCTCACGGACCGGGACAGCCACTGAAGCTTTCTTT. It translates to CASSRTGTATEAFF.

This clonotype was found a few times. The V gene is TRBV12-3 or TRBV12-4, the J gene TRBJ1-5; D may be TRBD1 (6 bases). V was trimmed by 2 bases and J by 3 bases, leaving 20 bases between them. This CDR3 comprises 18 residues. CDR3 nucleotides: TGTGCCAGCAGTTTAATTGGTGGCGCAGGGGCACCCAATCAGCCCCAGCATTTT. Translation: CASSLIGGAGAPNQPQHF.

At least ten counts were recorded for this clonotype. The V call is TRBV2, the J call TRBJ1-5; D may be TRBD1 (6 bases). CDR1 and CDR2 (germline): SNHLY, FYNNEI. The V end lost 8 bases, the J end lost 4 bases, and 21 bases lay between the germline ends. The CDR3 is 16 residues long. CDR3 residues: CASGSVTGRVNQPQHF. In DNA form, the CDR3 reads TGTGCCAGCGGATCCGTAACAGGGCGAGTAAATCAGCCCCAGCATTTT. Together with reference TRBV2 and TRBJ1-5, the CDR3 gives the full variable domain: EPEVTQTPSHQVTQMGQEVILRCVPISNHLYFYWYRQILGQKVEFLVSFYNNEISEKSEIFDDQFSVERPDGSNFTLKIRSTKLEDSAMYFCASGSVTGRVNQPQHFGDGTRLSIL.

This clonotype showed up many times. The CDR3 bases are TGTGCCAGCAGCCAAGATTGGCAGGGGGGGGGAGGACTGTTTTTT. As protein: CASSQDWQGGGGLFF. The chain combines TRBV4-2 with TRBJ1-4, with 7 bases aligning to TRBD1. The trim removed 0 bases at V and 13 bases at J, leaving 11 bases unmatched. The CDR3 is 15 amino acids. CDR1 LGHNA and CDR2 YNFKEQ come from the germline V gene.

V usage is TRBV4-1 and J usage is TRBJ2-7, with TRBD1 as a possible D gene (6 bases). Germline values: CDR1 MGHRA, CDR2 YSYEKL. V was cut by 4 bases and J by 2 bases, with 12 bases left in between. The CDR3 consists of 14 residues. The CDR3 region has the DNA TGCGCCAGCAGCCCGACCGGGACACCCTACGAGCAGTACTTC. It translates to CASSPTGTPYEQYF.

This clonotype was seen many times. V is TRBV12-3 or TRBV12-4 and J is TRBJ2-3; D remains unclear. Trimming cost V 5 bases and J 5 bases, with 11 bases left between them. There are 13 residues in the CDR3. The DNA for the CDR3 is TGTGCCAGCAGTCCCCCCGGTGGAGATACGCAGTATTTT. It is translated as CASSPPGGDTQYF.

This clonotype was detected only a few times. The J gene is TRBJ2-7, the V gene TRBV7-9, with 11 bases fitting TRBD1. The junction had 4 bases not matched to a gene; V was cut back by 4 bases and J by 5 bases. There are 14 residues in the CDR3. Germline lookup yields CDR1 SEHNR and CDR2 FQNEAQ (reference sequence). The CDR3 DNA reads TGTGCCAGCAGCTCGGACAGGGGGCTCAACGAGCAGTACTTC. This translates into CASSSDRGLNEQYF.

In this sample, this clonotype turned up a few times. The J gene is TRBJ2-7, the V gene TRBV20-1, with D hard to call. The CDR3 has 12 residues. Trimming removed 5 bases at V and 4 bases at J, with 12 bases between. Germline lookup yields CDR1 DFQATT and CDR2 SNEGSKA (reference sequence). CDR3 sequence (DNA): TGCAGTGCTTCGGAAGCTCGGTACGAGCAGTACTTC. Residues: CSASEARYEQYF.

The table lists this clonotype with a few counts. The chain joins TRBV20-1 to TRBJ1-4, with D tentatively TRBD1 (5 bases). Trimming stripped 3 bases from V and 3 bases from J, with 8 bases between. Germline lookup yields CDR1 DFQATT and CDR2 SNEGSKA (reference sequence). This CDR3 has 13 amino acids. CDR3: CSARTVANEKLFF. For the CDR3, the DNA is TGCAGTGCTAGGACAGTTGCTAATGAAAAACTGTTTTTT.